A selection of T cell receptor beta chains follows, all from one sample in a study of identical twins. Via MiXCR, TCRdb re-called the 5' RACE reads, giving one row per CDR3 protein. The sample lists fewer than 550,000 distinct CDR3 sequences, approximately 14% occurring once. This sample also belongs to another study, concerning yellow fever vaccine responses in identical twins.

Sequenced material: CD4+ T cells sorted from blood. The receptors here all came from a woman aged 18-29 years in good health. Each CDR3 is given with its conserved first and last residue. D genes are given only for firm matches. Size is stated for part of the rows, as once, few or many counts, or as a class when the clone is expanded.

TGTACCAGCAGTTTACCCCCGAGGCCGGCAGGGAGGCCGGAGACCCAGTACTTC CTSSLPPRPAGRPETQYF TRBV2 - TRBJ2-5 -
TGCGCCAGCAGCTTTCCCGGGAATGAGCAGTTCTTC CASSFPGNEQFF TRBV5-1 - TRBJ2-1 many
TGCGCCAGCAGTGAGTCAGGGGTGTTCTCCTACGAGCAGTACTTC CASSESGVFSYEQYF TRBV10-1 - TRBJ2-7 -
TGTGCCAGCACCTGGGGACAATCTTGGCAAGAGACCCAGTACTTC CASTWGQSWQETQYF TRBV7-9 - TRBJ2-5 -
TGTGCCAGCAGTCCCCCCGGGACAGGGGTAGATACGCAGTATTTT CASSPPGTGVDTQYF TRBV28 TRBD1 TRBJ2-3 -
TGTGCCAGCAGTGAGACAGGACCCTACGAGCAGTACTTC CASSETGPYEQYF TRBV6-6 - TRBJ2-7 -
TGTGCCACCAGTGACAGTGGGAGCTACGAGCAGTACTTC CATSDSGSYEQYF TRBV24-1 - TRBJ2-7 few
TGTGCCAGCAGTTTTTGGGGCTCTGGGGCCAACGTCCTGACTTTC CASSFWGSGANVLTF TRBV12-3/TRBV12-4 - TRBJ2-6 few
TGCGCCAGCAGCTTGGTACTAGCTTCGGAGACCCAGTACTTC CASSLVLASETQYF TRBV5-1 - TRBJ2-5 -
TGCAGTGCTAGCTCTTTTTGGGGTAGCATCGATGAGCAGTTCTTC CSASSFWGSIDEQFF TRBV20-1 - TRBJ2-1 -
TGTGCCAGCAGTTACTCGTATCAGGGGTTGAACACTGAAGCTTTCTTT CASSYSYQGLNTEAFF TRBV6-2/TRBV6-3 - TRBJ1-1 -
TGTGCCATCAGTGAGTCGACCACTAGTGGAGAGACCCAGTACTTC CAISESTTSGETQYF TRBV10-3 - TRBJ2-5 few
TGTGCCATCAGGGGGACTGCCTCCTACGAGCAGTACTTC CAIRGTASYEQYF TRBV10-3 - TRBJ2-7 few
TGCGCCAGCAGCCACCCCAGGGGGCGGATGAACACTGAAGCTTTCTTT CASSHPRGRMNTEAFF TRBV4-1 TRBD1 TRBJ1-1 -
TGTGCCAGCAGCTGGCAAGAGACAGGAGGAGAGCAGTACTTC CASSWQETGGEQYF TRBV7-2 - TRBJ2-7 few
TGTGCCAGCAGTTTACGACAAGATACGCAGTATTTT CASSLRQDTQYF TRBV28 - TRBJ2-3 -
TGTGCCACCAGCAGAGTAGGGGCGGGTTACTACAATGAGCAGTTCTTC CATSRVGAGYYNEQFF TRBV15 - TRBJ2-1 -
TGTGCCAGCAGTTTATCCGGGCAGGGGGGACCCGGGGAGCTGTTTTTT CASSLSGQGGPGELFF TRBV12-3/TRBV12-4 - TRBJ2-2 many
TGTGCCAGCAGACAGGGCGTTCATACGCAGTATTTT CASRQGVHTQYF TRBV25-1 - TRBJ2-3 few
TGTGCCAGCGAACAAATAGGCTCTGGGGCCAACGTCCTGACTTTC CASEQIGSGANVLTF TRBV28 - TRBJ2-6 few
TGTGCCAGCAGTGAGGGGGTGCGAGACACAGATACGCAGTATTTT CASSEGVRDTDTQYF TRBV2 - TRBJ2-3 few
TGTGCCACCAAGACTAGCGGGAGGACCGAGCAGTACTTC CATKTSGRTEQYF TRBV6-2/TRBV6-3 TRBD2 TRBJ2-7 -
TGTGCCAGCAGTGAAGTGGGGGACTACACTGAAGCTTTCTTT CASSEVGDYTEAFF TRBV28 - TRBJ1-1 -
TGTGCCAGCAGTCGGATAGGAGGAACTGAAGCTTTCTTT CASSRIGGTEAFF TRBV25-1 - TRBJ1-1 many
TGTGCCACACAACTGACGGCCCGTGAGCAGTTCTTC CATQLTAREQFF TRBV21-1 - TRBJ2-1 few
TGTGCCAGCAGTTTCTTAGTTGGGGCCAACTCCTACAATGAGCAGTTCTTC CASSFLVGANSYNEQFF TRBV12-3/TRBV12-4 - TRBJ2-1 many
TGCAGCGTTGAAGGACAGGACAATCAGCCCCAGCATTTT CSVEGQDNQPQHF TRBV29-1 - TRBJ1-5 -
TGTGCCAGCAGCTTAGATCGACCCTTCGGGCTCTACGAGCAGTACTTC CASSLDRPFGLYEQYF TRBV7-9 - TRBJ2-7 -
TGTGCCAGCGGCATAGGGTCCCAAGAGACCCAGTACTTC CASGIGSQETQYF TRBV7-3 - TRBJ2-5 -
TGTGCCAGCAGTTTGCTCCCAGTTGAAGCTTTCTTT CASSLLPVEAFF TRBV7-9 - TRBJ1-1 few
TGCAGTGCTAGAGATCCGGACAGGAACACTGAAGCTTTCTTT CSARDPDRNTEAFF TRBV20-1 - TRBJ1-1 few
TGTGCCAGCAGTCGGACGGGCGGCCTCTCTGGGGCCAACGTCCTGACTTTC CASSRTGGLSGANVLTF TRBV25-1 - TRBJ2-6 -
TGTGCCAGCAGCCGGGACTCCGGGTACGAGCAGTACTTC CASSRDSGYEQYF TRBV7-6 - TRBJ2-7 few
TGTGCCACCAGCAGAGATTTGGGCCTATACAATGAGCAGTTCTTC CATSRDLGLYNEQFF TRBV15 - TRBJ2-1 many
TGCGCCAGCAGCAGAATTGGACAGGACACCGGGGAGCTGTTTTTT CASSRIGQDTGELFF TRBV5-1 TRBD1 TRBJ2-2 many
TGTGCCAGCAGTTTAATGGGCTTGGGCGCCAAAAACATTCAGTACTTC CASSLMGLGAKNIQYF TRBV12-3/TRBV12-4 - TRBJ2-4 many
TGCAGCGTCCCAAACGGGTTAGCGGGAGTCGGTGAGCAGTTCTTC CSVPNGLAGVGEQFF TRBV29-1 TRBD2 TRBJ2-1 -
TGCGCCAGCAGCTTGGGACTAGCGTTTAGCTCCTACGAGCAGTACTTC CASSLGLAFSSYEQYF TRBV5-1 TRBD2 TRBJ2-7 many
TGCGCCAGCAGGGGACAGGAGACAAACACTGAAGCTTTCTTT CASRGQETNTEAFF TRBV10-2 TRBD1 TRBJ1-1 few
TGTGCCAGCAGTTCCCGACTAGTCCACTTCTTC CASSSRLVHFF TRBV12-3/TRBV12-4 - TRBJ2-1 many
TGCAGTGCTAGAAATTTCGGGACGAGCTCCTACGAGCAGTACTTC CSARNFGTSSYEQYF TRBV20-1 - TRBJ2-7 once
TGTGCCATCAGTGAGTCACAAGATCAGCCCCAGCATTTT CAISESQDQPQHF TRBV10-3 - TRBJ1-5 many
TGTGCCAGCAGCCAAGATTCTGGGGTTGGTCAGCCCCAGCATTTT CASSQDSGVGQPQHF TRBV4-2 - TRBJ1-5 many
TGTGCCGGCCGGACAGGCAGGGACACTGAAGCTTTCTTT CAGRTGRDTEAFF TRBV30 TRBD1 TRBJ1-1 -
TGCAGTGTCCAGATCCGGACTAGCGGGAGAACAGATACGCAGTATTTT CSVQIRTSGRTDTQYF TRBV20-1 TRBD2 TRBJ2-3 -
TGTGCCAGCAGCTCCTTTCAAGGACTCCAAAATGAGCAGTTCTTC CASSSFQGLQNEQFF TRBV7-2 - TRBJ2-1 -
TGTGCCATCAGGGACGGACAACTGGGCACTGAAGCTTTCTTT CAIRDGQLGTEAFF TRBV10-3 - TRBJ1-1 -
TGTGCCAGCAGCTTAGACAGGGATGTAGATGAGCAGTTCTTC CASSLDRDVDEQFF TRBV7-9 - TRBJ2-1 few
TGTGCCCGAGCCGGAGGAAATGAGCAGTTCTTC CARAGGNEQFF TRBV19 - TRBJ2-1 -
TGTGCCATCCGATTTGGGGAGGGTGAAGCTTTCTTT CAIRFGEGEAFF TRBV10-3 - TRBJ1-1 -